Shown below are 20 T cell receptor beta chains from a single sample sequenced in a study of T cell changes during pregnancy in multiple sclerosis. Libraries were prepared by immunoSEQ multiplex PCR; TCRdb keeps only in-frame clonotypes and omits some of them. The sample holds approximately 130,000 clones, 93% seen once. Sequencing used peripheral blood, obtained before pregnancy. The receptor set was obtained from a female donor with multiple sclerosis, enrolled in a pregnancy study.

The chain carries TRBV6-1 and TRBJ2-4, with D uncertain. Germline CDR1 and CDR2: MNHNS and SASEGT. Trimming pared 2 bases from V and 4 bases from J, leaving 6 bases between. The CDR3 extends over 13 amino acids. The CDR3 loop is CASSEQVKNIQYF. The CDR3 bases are TGTGCCAGCAGTGAACAGGTTAAAAACATTCAGTACTTC.

CDR3 residues: CASSLKLAGLYEQYF. CDR3 nucleotides: TGTGCCAGCAGCTTGAAACTAGCGGGGCTATACGAGCAGTACTTC. This chain uses TRBV5-4 with TRBJ2-7; TRBD2 agrees at 10 bases. Per the germline V gene, CDR1 is SGHNT and CDR2 is YYREEE (reference sequence). V dropped 1 base and J dropped 4; count of bases not matched to a gene: 5. The CDR3 totals 15 residues.

V and J are TRBV19 and TRBJ2-1; maybe TRBD1 (6 bases). This CDR3 comprises 14 residues. The V end lost 4 bases, the J end lost 9 bases, and 16 bases lay between the germline ends. Germline V lookup: CDR1 LNHDA, CDR2 SQIVND (reference sequence). The CDR3 DNA follows: TGTGCCAGTAGTAAGAGGGGAAGGGGGATTGAGCAGTTCTTC. It yields the protein CASSKRGRGIEQFF.

The gene calls are TRBV5-6 and TRBJ2-1; 13 nucleotides agree with TRBD2. The CDR3 consists of 18 residues. The V gene's germline CDR1 is SGHDT and CDR2 YYEEEE. Losses at the gene ends were 4 bases for V and 6 bases for J; bases not matched to a gene: 13. CDR3 amino acids: CASSRRLGTSGISNEQFF. CDR3 nucleotide sequence: TGTGCCAGCAGCCGAAGACTGGGGACTAGCGGGATCTCCAATGAGCAGTTCTTC. Based on the CDR3 plus reference TRBV5-6 and TRBJ2-1, the full variable domain is DAGVTQSPTHLIKTRGQQVTLRCSPKSGHDTVSWYQQALGQGPQFIFQYYEEEERQRGNFPDRFSGHQFPNYSSELNVNALLLGDSALYLCASSRRLGTSGISNEQFFGPGTRLTVL.

This rearrangement joins TRBV5-8 to TRBJ1-1; 7 positions match TRBD1. Germline CDR1 SGHTS, CDR2 YDEGEE. The CDR3 covers 14 residues. Losses at the gene ends were 0 bases for V and 1 base for J; bases not matched to a gene: 0. Here the CDR3 reads CASSLGTGNTEAFF. The DNA for the CDR3 is TGTGCCAGCAGCTTGGGGACAGGGAACACTGAAGCTTTCTTT.

The chain uses TRBV5-1 and TRBJ2-5; 8 bases agree with TRBD1. Germline V gene lookup returns CDR1 SGHRS and CDR2 YFSETQ. This CDR3 has 14 residues. Trimming took 2 bases from V and 5 from J; bases not matched to a gene: 5. CDR3 in amino acids: CASSFRGRGETQYF. The CDR3 DNA sequence: TGCGCCAGCAGCTTCAGGGGGCGCGGGGAGACCCAGTACTTC.

A single count supports this clone. This CDR3 is also generated by other DNA sequences in the sample. The J gene is TRBJ1-2, the V gene TRBV6-5, with TRBD1 identical over 8 bases. V gave up 8 bases and J gave up 5 bases; unmatched junction bases: 4. CDR3 length equals 12 residues. CDR1 MNHEY and CDR2 SVGAGI come from the germline V gene. The CDR3 region has the DNA TGTGCCAGCGGACAGGGTGGATATGGCTACACCTTC. It encodes CASGQGGYGYTF.

V and J are TRBV7-3 and TRBJ2-3, with a tentative D call TRBD1 (6 bases). Germline CDR1 is SGHTA and CDR2 is FQGTGA. Trimming stripped 5 bases from V and 2 bases from J, with 23 bases between. This CDR3 comprises 18 residues. The CDR3 coding sequence is TGTGCCAGCAGCCCTCAAGGGTCAAGGGGGTCGGACACAGATACGCAGTATTTT. Protein product: CASSPQGSRGSDTDTQYF.

This chain joins TRBV5-1 and TRBJ2-3; no clear D gene. CDR3 length: 12 residues. With 0 bases removed from V and 4 bases from J, the gap between germline ends came to 3 bases. Germline values: CDR1 SGHRS, CDR2 YFSETQ. CDR3 coding DNA: TGCGCCAGCAGCTTGGCGGCAGATACGCAGTATTTT. This encodes CASSLAADTQYF.

This rearrangement joins TRBV7-4 to TRBJ2-1; D might be TRBD1 (6 bases). The ends were cut back, 3 bases at V and 0 bases at J, with 18 bases in the middle. Germline CDR1 is SGHVT and CDR2 is SQSDAQ. CDR3 length: 18 residues. In DNA form, the CDR3 reads TGTGCCAGCAGCTTCAGGGATCGACCGGACAGCTCCTACAATGAGCAGTTCTTC. Its protein product is CASSFRDRPDSSYNEQFF.

This clone appeared once. The rearrangement uses TRBV2 and TRBJ1-3; D possibly corresponds to TRBD1 (5 bases). Looked up from germline, CDR1 is SNHLY and CDR2 is FYNNEI. The CDR3 runs 16 residues. Trimming removed 6 bases from V and 0 bases from J, with 15 bases in between. The CDR3 here is CASRPLGPHSGNTIYF. CDR3 bases: TGTGCCAGCAGGCCGCTGGGGCCGCACTCTGGAAACACCATATATTTT.

This rearrangement joins TRBV10-2 to TRBJ2-7; 9 bases align to TRBD1. Germline CDR1 WSHSY, CDR2 SAAADI. The CDR3 extends over 15 amino acids. Trimming cost V 2 bases and J 2 bases; bases outside gene matches: 4. The DNA of the CDR3 is TGCGCCAGCAGTGAGCCGGGACAGGGTACCTACGAGCAGTACTTC. Residues: CASSEPGQGTYEQYF.

The chain recombines TRBV14 with TRBJ2-6, with D perhaps matching TRBD1 (5 bases). This CDR3 is built from 19 residues. Germline lookup yields CDR1 SGHDN and CDR2 FVKESK. V was trimmed by 0 bases and J by 0 bases, leaving 15 bases between them. CDR3 in DNA: TGTGCCAGCAGCCAAGATTCAGGGTCCACCTACTCTGGGGCCAACGTCCTGACTTTC. Its translation is CASSQDSGSTYSGANVLTF.

The chain carries TRBV11-2 and TRBJ2-7; D perhaps matches TRBD1 (6 bases). CDR3 length: 14 residues. Germline V gives CDR1 SGHAT, CDR2 FQNNGV. Trimming took 5 bases from V and 2 from J, leaving 13 bases between them. CDR3 coding DNA: TGTGCCAGCAGCCACGGACAGTTTACCTACGAGCAGTACTTC. It specifies CASSHGQFTYEQYF.

The rearrangement links TRBV6-5 to TRBJ1-1; D not certain. V lost 6 bases and J 4 bases, leaving 12 bases between the germline ends. Germline V gene sequence: CDR1 MNHEY, CDR2 SVGAGI. The CDR3 is 13 residues long. The CDR3 nucleotides are TGTGCCAGCAGCCGCGACACGAGCACTGAAGCTTTCTTT. It yields the protein CASSRDTSTEAFF.

The chain joins TRBV6-1 to TRBJ2-7, with a weak D call TRBD1 (6 bases). The germline V gene encodes CDR1 MNHNS and CDR2 SASEGT. V lost 1 base to trimming and J lost 1 base, with 23 bases between them. This CDR3 comprises 19 residues. The DNA of the CDR3 is TGTGCCAGCAGTGAAGGAAATCTCCTCCTGGGACACCCGTCCTACGAGCAGTACTTC. This codes for CASSEGNLLLGHPSYEQYF.

This clone showed up just once. The J gene is TRBJ1-2, the V gene TRBV5-6, with D maybe TRBD1 (5 bases). This CDR3 has 14 amino acids. Germline loops: CDR1 SGHDT, CDR2 YYEEEE. V dropped 5 bases and J dropped 6 bases, with 17 bases sitting between them. CDR3 nucleotide sequence: TGTGCCAGCAGTATTAGAGTCAGGGCTGATGGCTACACCTTC. Protein product: CASSIRVRADGYTF.

The chain carries TRBV29-1 and TRBJ2-1; 7 bases match TRBD2. CDR1 is SQVTM, CDR2 ANQGSEA, per germline. There are 14 residues in the CDR3. The J segment lost 4 bases and the V segment lost 6 bases, leaving 9 bases of the junction unmatched. The CDR3 spells CSVAVSSGYNEQFF. The CDR3 DNA reads as TGCAGCGTGGCGGTGTCTAGCGGATACAATGAGCAGTTCTTC.

The chain carries TRBV19 and TRBJ2-1; no definite D call. The V end lost 6 bases, the J end lost 4 bases, and 7 bases lay between the germline ends. Germline-derived CDR1 and CDR2 are LNHDA and SQIVND (reference sequence). The CDR3 runs 12 residues. As DNA, the CDR3 is TGTGCCAGTAGATCCGTTTACAATGAGCAGTTCTTC. It encodes CASRSVYNEQFF.

The CDR3 protein is CASSHTQGANTGELFF. CDR3 in DNA: TGCGCCAGCAGTCATACGCAGGGGGCTAACACCGGGGAGCTGTTTTTT. J is TRBJ2-2 and V is TRBV5-1, with TRBD1 matching 8 bases. This CDR3 is 16 amino acids long. J was trimmed by 2 bases and V by 5 bases; bases with no gene match: 8. The germline V gene has CDR1 SGHRS and CDR2 YFSETQ.